Listed below are T cell receptor beta chains from one sample, sequenced in a study of Ad26.COV2.S vaccination and SARS-CoV-2 variants. Sequencing used immunoSEQ multiplex PCR; TCRdb keeps in-frame clones, though not all of them. The sample includes about 350,000 clones, 90% to 95% of them seen just once. This sample comprised peripheral blood, obtained after recovery from COVID-19. The source of these receptors is a human donor who had recovered from COVID-19. CDR3s include the opening cysteine and the closing phenylalanine or tryptophan. Some rows have no size entry. The others give once, few or many, or a class for an expanded clone.

v_call clone_size cdr3_aa
TRBV7-9 NA CASSRIGERRANEQFF
TRBV5-5 NA CASSLRTGTANTEAFF
TRBV28 NA CAGGTVNQPQHF
TRBV11-2 NA CASSLGGWGGGTEAFF
TRBV4-3 NA CASSRSSGGVYEQYF
TRBV7-2 NA CASSLKWSSPETQYF
TRBV3-1/TRBV3-2 NA CASSQGQGVQPQHF
TRBV6-2/TRBV6-3 NA CASSSAGANYGYTF
TRBV6-2/TRBV6-3 NA CASSYASGGSDAEAFF
TRBV6-6 once CATILNTEAFF